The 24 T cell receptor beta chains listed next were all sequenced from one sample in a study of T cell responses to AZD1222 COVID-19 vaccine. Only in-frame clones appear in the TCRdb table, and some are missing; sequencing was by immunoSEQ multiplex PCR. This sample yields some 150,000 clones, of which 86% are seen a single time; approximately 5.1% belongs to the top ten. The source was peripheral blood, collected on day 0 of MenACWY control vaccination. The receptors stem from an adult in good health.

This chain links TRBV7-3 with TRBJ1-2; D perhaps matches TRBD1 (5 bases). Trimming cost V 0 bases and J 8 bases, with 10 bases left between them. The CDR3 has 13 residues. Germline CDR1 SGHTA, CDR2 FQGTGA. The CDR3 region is CASSLTQGVGYTF. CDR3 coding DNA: TGTGCCAGCAGCTTAACGCAAGGGGTCGGCTACACCTTC.

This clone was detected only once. In DNA form, the CDR3 reads TGTGCCAGCAGACGGTTGAACACTGAAGCTTTCTTT. Protein: CASRRLNTEAFF. This rearrangement joins TRBV5-6 to TRBJ1-1; no clear D. CDR1 is SGHDT, CDR2 YYEEEE, per germline. The CDR3 contains 12 residues. Trimming cost V 5 bases and J 0 bases, with 5 bases left between them.

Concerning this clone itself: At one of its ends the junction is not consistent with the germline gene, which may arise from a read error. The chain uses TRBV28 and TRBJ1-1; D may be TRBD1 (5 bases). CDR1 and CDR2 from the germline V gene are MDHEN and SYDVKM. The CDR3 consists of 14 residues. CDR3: CAGRPSGFTTEAFF. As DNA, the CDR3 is TGTGCCGGCAGACCCTCAGGGTTTACCACTGAAGCTTTCTTT.

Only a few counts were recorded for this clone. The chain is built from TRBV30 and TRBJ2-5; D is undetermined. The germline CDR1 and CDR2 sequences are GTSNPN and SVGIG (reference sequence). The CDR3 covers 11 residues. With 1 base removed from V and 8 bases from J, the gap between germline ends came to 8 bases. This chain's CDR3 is CAWSGSGTQYF. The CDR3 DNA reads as TGTGCCTGGAGTGGGTCGGGTACCCAGTACTTC.

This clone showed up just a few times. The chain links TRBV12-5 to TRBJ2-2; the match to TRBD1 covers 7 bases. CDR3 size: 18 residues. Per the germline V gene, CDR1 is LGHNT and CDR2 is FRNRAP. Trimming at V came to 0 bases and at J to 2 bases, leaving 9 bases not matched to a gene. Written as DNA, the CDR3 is TGTGCTAGTGGTTTGGTACTAGACGGGACAGCCAACACCGGGGAGCTGTTTTTT. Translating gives CASGLVLDGTANTGELFF.

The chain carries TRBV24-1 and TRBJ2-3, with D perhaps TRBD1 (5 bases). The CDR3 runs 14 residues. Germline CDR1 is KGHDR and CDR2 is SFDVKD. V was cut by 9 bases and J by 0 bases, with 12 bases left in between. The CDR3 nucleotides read TGTGCCACCTTGGCTAGGGGTAGCACAGATACGCAGTATTTT. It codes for CATLARGSTDTQYF.

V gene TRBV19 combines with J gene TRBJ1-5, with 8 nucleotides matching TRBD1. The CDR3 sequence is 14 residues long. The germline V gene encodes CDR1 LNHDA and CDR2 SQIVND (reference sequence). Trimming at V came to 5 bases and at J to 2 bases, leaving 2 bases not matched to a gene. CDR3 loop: CASSSGQGNQPQHF. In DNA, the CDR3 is TGTGCCAGTAGTTCGGGACAGGGCAATCAGCCCCAGCATTTT. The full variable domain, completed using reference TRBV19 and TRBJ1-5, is DGGITQSPKYLFRKEGQNVTLSCEQNLNHDAMYWYRQDPGQGLRLIYYSQIVNDFQKGDIAEGYSVSREKKESFPLTVTSAQKNPTAFYLCASSSGQGNQPQHFGDGTRLSIL.

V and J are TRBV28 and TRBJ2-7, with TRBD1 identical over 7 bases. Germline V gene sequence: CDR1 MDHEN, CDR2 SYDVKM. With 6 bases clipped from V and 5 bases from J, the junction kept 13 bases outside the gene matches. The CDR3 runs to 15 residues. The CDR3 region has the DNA TGTGCCAGCAGCCGGACAGGTGGTGGATTCCACGAGCAGTACGTC. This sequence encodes CASSRTGGGFHEQYV.

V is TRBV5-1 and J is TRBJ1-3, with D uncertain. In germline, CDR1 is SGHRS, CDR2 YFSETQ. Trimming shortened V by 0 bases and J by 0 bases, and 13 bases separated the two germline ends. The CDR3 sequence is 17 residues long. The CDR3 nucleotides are TGCGCCAGCAGCTTGGCCGGGATGTCTGACTCTGGAAACACCATATATTTT. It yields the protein CASSLAGMSDSGNTIYF.

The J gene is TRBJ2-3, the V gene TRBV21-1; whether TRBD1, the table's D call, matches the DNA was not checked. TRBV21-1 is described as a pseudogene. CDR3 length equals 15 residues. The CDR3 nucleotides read TGTGCCAGGCCCCCTATCAGGGGGAACACAGATACGCAGTATTTT. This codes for CARPPIRGNTDTQYF.

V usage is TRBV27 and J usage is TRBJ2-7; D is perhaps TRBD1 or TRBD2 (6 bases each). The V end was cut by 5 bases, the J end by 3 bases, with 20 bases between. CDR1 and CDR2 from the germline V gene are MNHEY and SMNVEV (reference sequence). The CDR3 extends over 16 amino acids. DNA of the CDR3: TGTGCCAGCAGTATTGTCGGGGGCCTAGGGGGCTACGAGCAGTACTTC. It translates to CASSIVGGLGGYEQYF.

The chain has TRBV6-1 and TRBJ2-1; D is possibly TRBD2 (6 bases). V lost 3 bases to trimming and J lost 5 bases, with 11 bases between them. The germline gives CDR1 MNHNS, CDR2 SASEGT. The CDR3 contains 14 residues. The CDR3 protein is CASSEEGSNNEQFF. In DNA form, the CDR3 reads TGTGCCAGCAGTGAGGAGGGCTCAAACAATGAGCAGTTCTTC.

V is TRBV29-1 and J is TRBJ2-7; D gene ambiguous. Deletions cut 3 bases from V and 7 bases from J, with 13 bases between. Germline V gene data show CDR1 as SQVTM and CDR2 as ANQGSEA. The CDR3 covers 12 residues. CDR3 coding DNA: TGCAGCGTTGAGGCTGCGGTGGGTGAGCAGTACTTC. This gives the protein CSVEAAVGEQYF.

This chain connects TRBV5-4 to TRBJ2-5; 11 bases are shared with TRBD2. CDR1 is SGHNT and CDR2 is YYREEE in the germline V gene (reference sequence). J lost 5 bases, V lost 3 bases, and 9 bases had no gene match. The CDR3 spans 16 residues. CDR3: CASSSRTSGLIETQYF. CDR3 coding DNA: TGTGCCAGCAGCTCGAGGACTAGCGGGCTGATTGAGACCCAGTACTTC.

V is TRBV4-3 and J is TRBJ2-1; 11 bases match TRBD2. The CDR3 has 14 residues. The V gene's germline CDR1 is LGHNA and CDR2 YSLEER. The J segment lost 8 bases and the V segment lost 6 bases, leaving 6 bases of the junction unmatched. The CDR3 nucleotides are TGCGCCAGCAGTGATAGCGGGAGGGCCCATGAGCAGTTCTTC. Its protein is CASSDSGRAHEQFF.

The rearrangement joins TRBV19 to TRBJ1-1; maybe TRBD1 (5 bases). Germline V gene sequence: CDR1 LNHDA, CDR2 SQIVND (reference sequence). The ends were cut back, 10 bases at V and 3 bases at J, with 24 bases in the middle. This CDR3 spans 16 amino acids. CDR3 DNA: TGTGCCACTAACAGCATCCAGGGAGGAGGGGACACTGAAGCTTTCTTT. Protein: CATNSIQGGGDTEAFF.

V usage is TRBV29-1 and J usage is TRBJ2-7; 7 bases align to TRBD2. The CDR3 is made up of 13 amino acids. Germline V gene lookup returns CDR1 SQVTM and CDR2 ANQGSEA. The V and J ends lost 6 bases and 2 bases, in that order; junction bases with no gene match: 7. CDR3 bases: TGCAGCGTCCGGGACTACCGGACCTACGAGCAGTACTTC. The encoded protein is CSVRDYRTYEQYF.

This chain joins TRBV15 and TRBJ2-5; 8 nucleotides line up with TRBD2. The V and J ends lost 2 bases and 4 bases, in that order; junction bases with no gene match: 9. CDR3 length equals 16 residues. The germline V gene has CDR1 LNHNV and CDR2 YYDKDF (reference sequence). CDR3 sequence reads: CATSRTGGPSVETQYF. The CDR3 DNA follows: TGTGCCACCAGCAGAACGGGAGGGCCTTCGGTAGAGACCCAGTACTTC.

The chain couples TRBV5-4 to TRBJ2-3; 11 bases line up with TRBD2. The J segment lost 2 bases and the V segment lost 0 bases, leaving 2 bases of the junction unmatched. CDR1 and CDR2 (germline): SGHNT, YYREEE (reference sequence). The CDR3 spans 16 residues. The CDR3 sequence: CASSLGGLAATDTQYF. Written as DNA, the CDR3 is TGTGCCAGCAGCTTGGGGGGACTAGCGGCCACAGATACGCAGTATTTT. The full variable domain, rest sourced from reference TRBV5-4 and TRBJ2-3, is ETGVTQSPTHLIKTRGQQVTLRCSSQSGHNTVSWYQQALGQGPQFIFQYYREEENGRGNFPPRFSGLQFPNYSSELNVNALELDDSALYLCASSLGGLAATDTQYFGPGTRLTVL.

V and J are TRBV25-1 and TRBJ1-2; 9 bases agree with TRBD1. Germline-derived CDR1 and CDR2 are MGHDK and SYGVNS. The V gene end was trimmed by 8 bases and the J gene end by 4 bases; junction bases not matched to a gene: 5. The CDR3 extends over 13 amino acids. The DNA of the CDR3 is TGTGCCAGCTATAGGACAGGGGCCTATGGCTACACCTTC. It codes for CASYRTGAYGYTF.

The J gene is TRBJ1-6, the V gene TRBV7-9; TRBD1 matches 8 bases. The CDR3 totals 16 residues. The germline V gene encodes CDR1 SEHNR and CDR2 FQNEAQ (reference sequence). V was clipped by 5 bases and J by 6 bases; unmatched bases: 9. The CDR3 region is CASSLGQGPLNSPLHF. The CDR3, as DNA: TGTGCCAGCAGCCTAGGACAGGGACCGCTTAATTCACCCCTCCACTTT.

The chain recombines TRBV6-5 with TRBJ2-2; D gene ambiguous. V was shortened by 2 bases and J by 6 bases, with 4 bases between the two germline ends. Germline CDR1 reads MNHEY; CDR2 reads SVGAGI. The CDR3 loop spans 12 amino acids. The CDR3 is CASSYGSGELFF. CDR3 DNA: TGTGCCAGCAGTTACGGGTCCGGGGAGCTGTTTTTT.

The DNA for the CDR3 is TGTGCCAGCAGTGAACAACAGGGGGCAGGAGACTATGGCTACACCTTC. It translates to CASSEQQGAGDYGYTF. The chain combines TRBV25-1 with TRBJ1-2; 9 bases are a match to TRBD1. Per the germline V gene, CDR1 is MGHDK and CDR2 is SYGVNS. The junction had 7 bases not matched to a gene; V was cut back by 2 bases and J by 3 bases. This CDR3 spans 16 amino acids.

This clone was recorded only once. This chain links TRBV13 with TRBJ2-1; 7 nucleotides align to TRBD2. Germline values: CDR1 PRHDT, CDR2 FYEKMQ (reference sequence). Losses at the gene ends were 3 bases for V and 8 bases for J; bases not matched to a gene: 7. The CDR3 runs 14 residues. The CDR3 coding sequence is TGTGCCAGCAGCTTTTGGGGGGGTAAGGATGAGCAGTTCTTC. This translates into CASSFWGGKDEQFF.